These 20 T cell receptor beta chains originate from one sample sequenced in a study of T cells after yellow fever vaccination. Via MiXCR, TCRdb re-called the 5' RACE reads, giving one row per CDR3 protein. The sample contains about 580,000 distinct CDR3 sequences, about a sixth of which appear only once. The sample in question was PBMCs, obtained around 5 days after the first yellow fever vaccination. The receptors derive from a man younger than 30 who received the YFV17D yellow fever vaccine.

DNA of the CDR3: TGTGCTAGTGCCGCGGGGGGGGCGGTGAACACTGAAGCTTTCTTT. Its protein is CASAAGGAVNTEAFF. The gene calls are TRBV12-5 and TRBJ1-1; TRBD1 is a possible D gene (6 bases). Germline V gene lookup returns CDR1 LGHNT and CDR2 FRNRAP. V lost 7 bases to trimming and J lost 0 bases, with 15 bases between them. The CDR3 spans 15 residues.

This clonotype was found many times. The V call is TRBV7-8, the J call TRBJ2-3, with 10 bases fitting TRBD2. There are 15 residues in the CDR3. Germline V gene data show CDR1 as SGHVS and CDR2 as FQNEAQ. V was clipped by 2 bases and J by 5 bases; unmatched bases: 4. The CDR3: CASSLQRGGRDTQYF. CDR3 bases: TGTGCCAGCAGCTTACAGCGGGGGGGCCGAGATACGCAGTATTTT.

CDR3 coding DNA: TGTGCCAGAAGCCCGGAGGAGGAGTCACCATACTACGAGCAGTACGTC. It yields the protein CARSPEEESPYYEQYV. The chain employs TRBV5-3 and TRBJ2-7, with D maybe TRBD2 (5 bases). TRBV5-3 falls under the ORF class, with uncertain function. The CDR3 runs to 16 residues. V was clipped by 4 bases and J by 3 bases, with 20 bases between them.

This clonotype occurred a few times. This chain connects TRBV6-6 to TRBJ2-5; TRBD2 matches at 9 bases. The CDR3 runs to 13 residues. Germline V gene data show CDR1 as MNHNY and CDR2 as SVGAGI (reference sequence). The V segment lost 10 bases and the J segment 1 base; nucleotides outside the gene matches: 4. The CDR3 DNA follows: TGTGCCACCGAGACTAGCGGCCAAGAGACCCAGTACTTC. Encoded protein: CATETSGQETQYF.

This clonotype occurred a few times. This chain connects TRBV7-2 to TRBJ2-5; no clear D. The CDR3 consists of 14 residues. V lost 4 bases, J lost 7 bases, and 16 bases lay in between. Germline values: CDR1 SGHTA, CDR2 FQGNSA. The CDR3 coding sequence is TGTGCCAGCAGCTCAGATCTAAGTACGGGGACCCAGTACTTC. Protein: CASSSDLSTGTQYF.

This clonotype was counted ten times or more. This rearrangement joins TRBV5-1 to TRBJ1-1; D is possibly TRBD1 (5 bases). Germline-derived CDR1 and CDR2 are SGHRS and YFSETQ. This CDR3 region has 14 residues. Trimming shortened V by 4 bases and J by 1 base, and 11 bases separated the two germline ends. The CDR3 region is CASSSTGQNTEAFF. In DNA, the CDR3 is TGCGCCAGCAGCAGTACGGGGCAGAACACTGAAGCTTTCTTT.

This clonotype was observed a handful of times. This chain links TRBV5-4 with TRBJ1-1; D is uncertain. This CDR3 is built from 15 residues. Trimming removed 0 bases from V and 1 base from J, with 10 bases in between. The germline V gene encodes CDR1 SGHNT and CDR2 YYREEE (reference sequence). For the CDR3, the DNA is TGTGCCAGCAGCTTGGCCGAGGAGGGGAACACTGAAGCTTTCTTT. This codes for CASSLAEEGNTEAFF. Full variable domain (rest looked up from reference TRBV5-4 and TRBJ1-1): ETGVTQSPTHLIKTRGQQVTLRCSSQSGHNTVSWYQQALGQGPQFIFQYYREEENGRGNFPPRFSGLQFPNYSSELNVNALELDDSALYLCASSLAEEGNTEAFFGQGTRLTVV.

This clonotype appeared once. The DNA of the CDR3 is TGTGCCAGCAGCCTGGGGGGCAGGGGCTATGGCTACACCTTC. Translating it yields CASSLGGRGYGYTF. The chain combines TRBV7-2 with TRBJ1-2, with D possibly being TRBD1 (6 bases). Per germline, CDR1 SGHTA and CDR2 FQGNSA. CDR3 length equals 14 residues. V shed 5 bases and J shed 4 bases, with 14 bases lying between them. The whole variable domain, remainder taken from reference TRBV7-2 and TRBJ1-2, is GAGVSQSPSNKVTEKGKDVELRCDPISGHTALYWYRQSLGQGLEFLIYFQGNSAPDKSGLPSDRFSAERTGGSVSTLTIQRTQQEDSAVYLCASSLGGRGYGYTFGSGTRLTVV.

The J gene is TRBJ2-2, the V gene TRBV6-5, with D perhaps TRBD2 (6 bases). The germline V gene has CDR1 MNHEY and CDR2 SVGAGI. Trimming removed 0 bases from V and 7 bases from J, with 12 bases in between. This CDR3 is 15 amino acids long. In DNA, the CDR3 is TGTGCCAGCAGTTACTCGGGGGGTAGGAACGGGGAGCTGTTTTTT. Protein sequence: CASSYSGGRNGELFF.

The chain has TRBV7-6 and TRBJ1-6; D remains unclear. CDR1 and CDR2 (germline): SGHVS, FNYEAQ. Trimming shortened V by 2 bases and J by 9 bases, and 8 bases separated the two germline ends. The CDR3 has 13 residues. The CDR3 sequence is CASSLFSGSPLHF. In DNA, the CDR3 is TGTGCCAGCAGCTTATTCTCAGGTTCACCCCTCCACTTT.

The chain joins TRBV7-6 to TRBJ2-3; TRBD2 matches at 13 bases. From germline, CDR1 is SGHVS and CDR2 FNYEAQ. The CDR3 length is 16 residues. Unmatched junction bases numbered 4, after V lost 3 bases and J lost 4 bases. The CDR3 nucleotides read TGTGCCAGCAGCTTCAGACTAGCGGGGGGCCCAGATACGCAGTATTTT. This translates into CASSFRLAGGPDTQYF. The whole variable domain, remainder taken from reference TRBV7-6 and TRBJ2-3, is GAGVSQSPRYKVTKRGQDVALRCDPISGHVSLYWYRQALGQGPEFLTYFNYEAQQDKSGLPNDRFSAERPEGSISTLTIQRTEQRDSAMYRCASSFRLAGGPDTQYFGPGTRLTVL.

The chain uses TRBV20-1 and TRBJ2-5; either TRBD1 or TRBD2 may supply D (5 bases each). CDR1 and CDR2 (germline): DFQATT, SNEGSKA (reference sequence). The ends were cut back, 7 bases at V and 5 bases at J, with 17 bases in the middle. The CDR3 is made up of 13 amino acids. CDR3 DNA sequence: TGCAGTGTACGACGAGGCGAGGGGGAGACCCAGTACTTC. Residues: CSVRRGEGETQYF.

The genes are TRBV6-2 or TRBV6-3 and TRBJ2-5; D may match TRBD1 or TRBD2 (6 bases each). The germline gives CDR1 MNHEY, CDR2 SVGEGT. V was cut by 5 bases and J by 5 bases, with 15 bases left in between. This CDR3 contains 14 residues. The CDR3 nucleotides are TGTGCCAGCAGTACGGAGGGGGGTATGGAGACCCAGTACTTC. Translated, it gives CASSTEGGMETQYF.

The chain recombines TRBV10-3 with TRBJ2-1, with D unresolved. V shed 0 bases and J shed 6 bases, with 0 bases lying between them. This CDR3 region has 11 residues. CDR1 is ENHRY and CDR2 is SYGVKD in the germline V gene. CDR3 amino acids: CAISESNEQFF. DNA of the CDR3: TGTGCCATCAGTGAGTCCAATGAGCAGTTCTTC.

This clonotype was seen only a few times. The chain carries TRBV25-1 and TRBJ2-3; 10 bases are a match to TRBD2. V lost 4 bases and J lost 4; bases outside the gene matches: 5. Germline V gene lookup returns CDR1 MGHDK and CDR2 SYGVNS. The CDR3 has 15 residues. As DNA, the CDR3 is TGTGCCAGCAGTGTACTAGCGGGGCTCCCAGATACGCAGTATTTT. This gives the protein CASSVLAGLPDTQYF.

This chain uses TRBV30 with TRBJ2-1; D perhaps matches TRBD2 (6 bases). Germline V CDR1 and CDR2: GTSNPN, SVGIG (reference sequence). This CDR3 has 14 amino acids. V dropped 2 bases and J dropped 2 bases, with 10 bases sitting between them. CDR3 nucleotides: TGTGCCTGGAGTTACGGGGGACCCTACAATGAGCAGTTCTTC. Amino acids: CAWSYGGPYNEQFF.

The J gene is TRBJ2-5, the V gene TRBV2; TRBD2 matches at 13 bases. Germline lookup yields CDR1 SNHLY and CDR2 FYNNEI. V was pared by 5 bases and J by 5 bases, with 5 bases of the junction left unmatched. The CDR3 contains 15 residues. The CDR3 DNA sequence: TGTGCCAGCAGTATGACTAGCGGGGGGTATGAGACCCAGTACTTC. Protein sequence: CASSMTSGGYETQYF.

This clonotype was counted only a few times. This chain uses TRBV4-1 with TRBJ2-1; D assignment may be TRBD1 or TRBD2 (5 bases each). The germline V gene encodes CDR1 MGHRA and CDR2 YSYEKL. Trimming stripped 4 bases from V and 6 bases from J, with 16 bases between. CDR3 length equals 15 residues. CDR3 sequence (DNA): TGCGCCAGCAGCCCGGGGCCCTTTAGCACCAATGAGCAGTTCTTC. Translated, it gives CASSPGPFSTNEQFF.

The chain recombines TRBV21-1 with TRBJ2-7; the table calls TRBD1, which could not be checked here. TRBV21-1 is labeled a pseudogene. This CDR3 has 12 residues. CDR3 in amino acids: CASSNGDRDRYV. In DNA form, the CDR3 reads TGTGCCAGCAGCAATGGGGACAGGGATCGATACGTC.

The rearrangement uses TRBV4-3 and TRBJ2-1; TRBD1 is a possible D gene (6 bases). The CDR3 has 14 amino acids. Between the trimmed V and J ends, which lost 1 base and 5 bases, there was a span of 9 bases. The germline V gene has CDR1 LGHNA and CDR2 YSLEER. In DNA form, the CDR3 reads TGCGCCAGCAGCCAAGGATACAGGGACAATGAGCAGTTCTTC. It specifies CASSQGYRDNEQFF.